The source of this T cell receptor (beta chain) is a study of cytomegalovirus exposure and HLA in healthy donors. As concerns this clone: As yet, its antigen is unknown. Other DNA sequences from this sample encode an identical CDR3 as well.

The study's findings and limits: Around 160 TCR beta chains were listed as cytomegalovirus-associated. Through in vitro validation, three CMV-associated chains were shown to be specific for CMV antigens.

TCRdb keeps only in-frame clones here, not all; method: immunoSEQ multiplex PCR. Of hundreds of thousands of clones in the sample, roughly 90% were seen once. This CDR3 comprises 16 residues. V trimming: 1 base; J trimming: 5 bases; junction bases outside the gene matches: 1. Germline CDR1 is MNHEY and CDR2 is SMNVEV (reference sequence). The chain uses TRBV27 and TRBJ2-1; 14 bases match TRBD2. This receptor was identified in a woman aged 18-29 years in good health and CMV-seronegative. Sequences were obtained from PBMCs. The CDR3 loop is CASSLLGLAGDNEQFF. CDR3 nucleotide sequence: TGTGCCAGCAGTTTATTGGGACTAGCGGGAGACAATGAGCAGTTCTTC.